The table lists the clone carrying this TCR beta chain with a count of one. Assay: immunoSEQ multiplex PCR; the TCRdb copy retains only in-frame clones and omits some. This sample yields roughly 100,000 clones, of which 83% are seen a single time; around 14% belongs to the top ten. Germline V gives CDR1 MGHRA, CDR2 YSYEKL. Trimming took off 0 bases at V and 7 bases at J, with 6 bases between the two ends. This CDR3 is 12 amino acids long. These data are taken from a study of control samples from healthy donors and cancer patients. Sequences were obtained from blood. This receptor was obtained from a woman aged 45-59 years in good health. This rearrangement joins TRBV4-1 to TRBJ2-5; D is ambiguous. The CDR3 reads CASSQDGGTQYF. CDR3 bases: TGCGCCAGCAGCCAAGACGGCGGGACCCAGTACTTC.